Listed below are T cell receptor beta chains from one sample, sequenced in a study of shared clonotypes between healthy human individuals. Sequencing was performed with immunoSEQ multiplex PCR; in TCRdb, only in-frame clones are kept and a portion is missing. The sample records about 690,000 clones, about 90% being singletons. Sequenced: memory CD8+ T cells from PBMCs. These receptors were taken from a young man in good health. Some clones in this sample may be carry-over from other donors' samples. Both conserved end residues are part of each CDR3. D genes are given only for firm matches. Size values are once, few and many counts, or a class for expanded clones, and some rows have none.

J gene: TRBJ1-2; CDR3 length: 13; V gene: TRBV27; clone size: NA; D gene: TRBD1; CDR3 DNA: TGTGCCAGCAGCGTTGACAGGGGAGTTGGCTACACCTTC; CDR3 protein: CASSVDRGVGYTF
J gene: TRBJ2-7; CDR3 length: 12; V gene: TRBV6-1; clone size: NA; D gene: NA; CDR3 DNA: TGTGCCAGCAGTCCGGACCGTTACGAGCAGTACTTC; CDR3 protein: CASSPDRYEQYF
J gene: TRBJ1-1; CDR3 length: 16; V gene: TRBV19; clone size: NA; D gene: NA; CDR3 DNA: TGTGCCAGTAGTATCCGAGGCCAGGGACGAGGCACTGAAGCTTTCTTT; CDR3 protein: CASSIRGQGRGTEAFF
J gene: TRBJ2-3; CDR3 length: 13; V gene: TRBV5-6; clone size: NA; D gene: NA; CDR3 DNA: TGTGCCAGCAGCTTGGACTCCCCAGATACGCAGTATTTT; CDR3 protein: CASSLDSPDTQYF
J gene: TRBJ2-1; CDR3 length: 15; V gene: TRBV28; clone size: once; D gene: NA; CDR3 DNA: TGTGCCAGCAGTTTACCCCTGGACAGCTACAATGAGCAGTTCTTC; CDR3 protein: CASSLPLDSYNEQFF
J gene: TRBJ2-7; CDR3 length: 11; V gene: TRBV9; clone size: few; D gene: NA; CDR3 DNA: TGTGCCAGCAGCGTAGGAGGCGAGCAGTACTTC; CDR3 protein: CASSVGGEQYF
J gene: TRBJ2-7; CDR3 length: 13; V gene: TRBV6-6; clone size: NA; D gene: TRBD1; CDR3 DNA: TGTGCCAGCAGTTACGCGACAGGGAGCGAGCAGTACTTC; CDR3 protein: CASSYATGSEQYF
J gene: TRBJ2-5; CDR3 length: 17; V gene: TRBV7-2; clone size: once; D gene: TRBD1; CDR3 DNA: TGTGCCAGCAGCTTAACCCGGACAGGGGGTAGGGCAGAGACCCAGTACTTC; CDR3 protein: CASSLTRTGGRAETQYF
J gene: TRBJ2-3; CDR3 length: 17; V gene: TRBV28; clone size: NA; D gene: TRBD1; CDR3 DNA: TGTGCCAGCAGTCTCGCCACCGGGACAGGGCTAGGGGATACGCAGTATTTT; CDR3 protein: CASSLATGTGLGDTQYF
J gene: TRBJ2-1; CDR3 length: 17; V gene: TRBV11-2; clone size: NA; D gene: TRBD2; CDR3 DNA: TGTGCCAGCAGCTTAGATGGAATTAGCGGGTCGGAGAATGAGCAGTTCTTC; CDR3 protein: CASSLDGISGSENEQFF
J gene: TRBJ2-7; CDR3 length: 14; V gene: TRBV11-2; clone size: NA; D gene: NA; CDR3 DNA: TGTGCCAGCAGCCCGCGGGACTTTCCCTACGAGCAGTACTTC; CDR3 protein: CASSPRDFPYEQYF
J gene: TRBJ1-1; CDR3 length: 15; V gene: TRBV5-1; clone size: NA; D gene: TRBD1; CDR3 DNA: TGCGCCAGCAGCCCGGGGACAGGGGCGAACACTGAAGCTTTCTTT; CDR3 protein: CASSPGTGANTEAFF
J gene: TRBJ2-7; CDR3 length: 13; V gene: TRBV29-1; clone size: NA; D gene: TRBD2; CDR3 DNA: TGCAGCGTTTCTTGGCGGGAGCCAAACGAGCAGTACTTC; CDR3 protein: CSVSWREPNEQYF
J gene: TRBJ2-1; CDR3 length: 14; V gene: TRBV6-5; clone size: NA; D gene: NA; CDR3 DNA: TGTGCCAGCAGCCCGACTAGAAACAACAATGAGCAGTTCTTC; CDR3 protein: CASSPTRNNNEQFF
J gene: TRBJ1-1; CDR3 length: 14; V gene: TRBV7-8; clone size: NA; D gene: NA; CDR3 DNA: TGTGCCAGCAGCTTAGGTTACATGAACACTGAAGCTTTCTTT; CDR3 protein: CASSLGYMNTEAFF
J gene: TRBJ2-1; CDR3 length: 13; V gene: TRBV4-3; clone size: NA; D gene: NA; CDR3 DNA: TGCGCCAGCAGCCAAGCCTTGGGACGGGTAAAGTTCTTC; CDR3 protein: CASSQALGRVKFF
J gene: TRBJ2-3; CDR3 length: 15; V gene: TRBV27; clone size: NA; D gene: NA; CDR3 DNA: TGTGCCAGCAGTCTCTCCCGGAGCGCAACAGATACGCAGTATTTT; CDR3 protein: CASSLSRSATDTQYF
J gene: TRBJ1-5; CDR3 length: 17; V gene: TRBV6-1; clone size: NA; D gene: NA; CDR3 DNA: TGTGCCAGCAGTGAACCCGTCACGACTACTAGCAATCAGCCCCAGCATTTT; CDR3 protein: CASSEPVTTTSNQPQHF
J gene: TRBJ1-2; CDR3 length: 15; V gene: TRBV6-5; clone size: NA; D gene: TRBD1; CDR3 DNA: TGTGCCAGCAGTCCCGGACAGGGAACGAAGAATGGCTACACCTTC; CDR3 protein: CASSPGQGTKNGYTF
J gene: TRBJ2-7; CDR3 length: 14; V gene: TRBV27; clone size: NA; D gene: NA; CDR3 DNA: TGTGCCAGCAGTCCTCTACAGGGAGCCCTCGAGCAGTACTTC; CDR3 protein: CASSPLQGALEQYF
J gene: TRBJ1-5; CDR3 length: 12; V gene: TRBV10-2; clone size: NA; D gene: NA; CDR3 DNA: TGCGCCAGCAGTGAGAGCCCCCGGGACCAGCATTTT; CDR3 protein: CASSESPRDQHF
J gene: TRBJ1-6; CDR3 length: 15; V gene: TRBV4-1; clone size: NA; D gene: NA; CDR3 DNA: TGCGCCAGCAGCCAAGAGGTCGGGGTTAATTCACCCCTCCACTTT; CDR3 protein: CASSQEVGVNSPLHF
J gene: TRBJ2-1; CDR3 length: 15; V gene: TRBV5-4; clone size: NA; D gene: NA; CDR3 DNA: TGTGCCAGCAGCTTGTTACGGGAGCGCTACAATGAGCAGTTCTTC; CDR3 protein: CASSLLRERYNEQFF
J gene: TRBJ1-2; CDR3 length: 12; V gene: TRBV7-6; clone size: NA; D gene: NA; CDR3 DNA: TGTGCCAGCAGCTTCGATAACTATGGCTACACCTTC; CDR3 protein: CASSFDNYGYTF
J gene: TRBJ2-1; CDR3 length: 15; V gene: TRBV9; clone size: NA; D gene: TRBD2; CDR3 DNA: TGTGCCAGCAGCGCGGGTGCTAGCGGACACAATGAGCAGTTCTTC; CDR3 protein: CASSAGASGHNEQFF
J gene: TRBJ2-7; CDR3 length: 12; V gene: TRBV6-5; clone size: NA; D gene: NA; CDR3 DNA: TGTGCCAGCAGATCGTGGGATCTCGAGCAGTACTTC; CDR3 protein: CASRSWDLEQYF
J gene: TRBJ1-1; CDR3 length: 13; V gene: TRBV6-5; clone size: NA; D gene: NA; CDR3 DNA: TGTGCCAGCAGTTACTCCTCAGGAGTTGAAGCTTTCTTT; CDR3 protein: CASSYSSGVEAFF
J gene: TRBJ2-1; CDR3 length: 15; V gene: TRBV13; clone size: NA; D gene: NA; CDR3 DNA: TGTGCCAGCGCACTGGCGGGGCCGATTAACAATGAGCAGTTCTTC; CDR3 protein: CASALAGPINNEQFF
J gene: TRBJ1-5; CDR3 length: 13; V gene: TRBV5-1; clone size: NA; D gene: NA; CDR3 DNA: TGCGCCAGCAGACTAGGGAGCAATCAGCCCCAGCATTTT; CDR3 protein: CASRLGSNQPQHF